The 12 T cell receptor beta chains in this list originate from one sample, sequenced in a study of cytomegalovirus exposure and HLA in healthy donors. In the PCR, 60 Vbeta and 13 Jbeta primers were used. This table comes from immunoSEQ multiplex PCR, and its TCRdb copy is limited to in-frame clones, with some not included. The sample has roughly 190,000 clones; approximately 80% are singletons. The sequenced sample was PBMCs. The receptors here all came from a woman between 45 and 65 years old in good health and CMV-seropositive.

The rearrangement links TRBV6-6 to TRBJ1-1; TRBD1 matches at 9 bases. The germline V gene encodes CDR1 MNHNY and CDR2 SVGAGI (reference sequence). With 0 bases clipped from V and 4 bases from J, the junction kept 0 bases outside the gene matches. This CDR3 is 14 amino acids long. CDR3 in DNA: TGTGCCAGCAGTTACTCGACAGGGGGCACTGAAGCTTTCTTT. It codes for CASSYSTGGTEAFF.

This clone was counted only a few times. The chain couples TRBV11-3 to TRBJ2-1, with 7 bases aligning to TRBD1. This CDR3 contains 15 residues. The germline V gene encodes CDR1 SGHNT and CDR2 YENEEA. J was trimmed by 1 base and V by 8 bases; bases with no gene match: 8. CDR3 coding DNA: TGTGCCAGCCAAACAGAGGGGGCATCCTACAATGAGCAGTTCTTC. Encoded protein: CASQTEGASYNEQFF.

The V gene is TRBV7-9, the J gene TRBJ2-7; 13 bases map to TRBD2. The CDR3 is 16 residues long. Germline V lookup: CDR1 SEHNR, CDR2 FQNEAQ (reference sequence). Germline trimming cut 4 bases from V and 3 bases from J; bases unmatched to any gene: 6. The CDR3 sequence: CASSSTGLAGDYEQYF. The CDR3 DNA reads TGTGCCAGCAGCTCAACCGGACTAGCGGGGGACTACGAGCAGTACTTC.

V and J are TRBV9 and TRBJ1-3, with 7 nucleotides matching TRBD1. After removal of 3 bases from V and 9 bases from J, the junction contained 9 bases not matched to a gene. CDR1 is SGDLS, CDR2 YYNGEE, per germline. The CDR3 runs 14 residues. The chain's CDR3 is CASSADRARSTIYF. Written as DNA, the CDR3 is TGTGCCAGCAGCGCCGACAGGGCTCGAAGCACCATATATTTT. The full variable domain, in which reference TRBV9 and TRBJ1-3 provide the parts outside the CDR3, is DSGVTQTPKHLITATGQRVTLRCSPRSGDLSVYWYQQSLDQGLQFLIQYYNGEERAKGNILERFSAQQFPDLHSELNLSSLELGDSALYFCASSADRARSTIYFGEGSWLTVV.

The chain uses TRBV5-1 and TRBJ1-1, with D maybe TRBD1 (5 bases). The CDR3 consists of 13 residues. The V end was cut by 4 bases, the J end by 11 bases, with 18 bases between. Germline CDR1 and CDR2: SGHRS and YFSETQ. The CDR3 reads CASSLKGVGVAFF. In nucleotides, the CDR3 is TGCGCCAGCAGCCTCAAAGGAGTAGGGGTCGCTTTCTTT.

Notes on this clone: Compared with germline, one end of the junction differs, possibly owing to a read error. The CDR3 is CSSSLAAGSLETQYF. CDR3 nucleotides: TGTTCCAGCAGCTTAGCGGCAGGGTCGTTGGAGACCCAGTACTTC. The V gene is TRBV7-9, the J gene TRBJ2-5, with a weak D call TRBD2 (6 bases). The CDR3 loop spans 15 amino acids. Germline V gene lookup returns CDR1 SEHNR and CDR2 FQNEAQ (reference sequence).

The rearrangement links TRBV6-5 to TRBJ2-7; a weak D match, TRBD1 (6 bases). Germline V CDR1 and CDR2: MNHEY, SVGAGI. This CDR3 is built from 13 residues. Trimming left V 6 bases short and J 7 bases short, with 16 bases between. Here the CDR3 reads CASRAGAVGEQYF. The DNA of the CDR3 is TGTGCCAGCAGAGCAGGGGCGGTTGGGGAGCAGTACTTC.

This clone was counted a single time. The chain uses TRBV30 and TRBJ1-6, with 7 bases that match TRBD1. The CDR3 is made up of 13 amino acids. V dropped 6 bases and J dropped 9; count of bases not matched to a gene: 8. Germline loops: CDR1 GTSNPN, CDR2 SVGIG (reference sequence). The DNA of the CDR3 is TGTGCCTGTATACAGGGGATCGGTTCACCCCTCCACTTT. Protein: CACIQGIGSPLHF.

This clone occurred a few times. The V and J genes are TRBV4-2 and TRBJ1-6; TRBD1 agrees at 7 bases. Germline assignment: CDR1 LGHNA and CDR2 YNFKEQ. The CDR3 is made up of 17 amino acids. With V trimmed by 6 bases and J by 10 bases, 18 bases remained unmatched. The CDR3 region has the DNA TGTGCCAGCAGAGGAGATACAGGGGCCGGGGTGGGGTCACCCCTCCACTTT. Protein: CASRGDTGAGVGSPLHF.

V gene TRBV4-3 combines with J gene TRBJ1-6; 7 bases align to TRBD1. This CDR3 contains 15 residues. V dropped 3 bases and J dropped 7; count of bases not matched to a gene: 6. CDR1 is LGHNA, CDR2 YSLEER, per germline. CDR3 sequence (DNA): TGCGCCAGCAGCCACACGGGACAGACGAATTCACCCCTCCACTTT. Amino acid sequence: CASSHTGQTNSPLHF.

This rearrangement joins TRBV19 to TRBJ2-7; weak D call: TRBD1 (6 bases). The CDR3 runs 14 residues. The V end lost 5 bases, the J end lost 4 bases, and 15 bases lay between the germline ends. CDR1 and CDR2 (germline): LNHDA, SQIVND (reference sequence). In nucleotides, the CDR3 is TGTGCCAGTAGTCCAGGGGTGGGTCTATACGAGCAGTACTTC. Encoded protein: CASSPGVGLYEQYF.

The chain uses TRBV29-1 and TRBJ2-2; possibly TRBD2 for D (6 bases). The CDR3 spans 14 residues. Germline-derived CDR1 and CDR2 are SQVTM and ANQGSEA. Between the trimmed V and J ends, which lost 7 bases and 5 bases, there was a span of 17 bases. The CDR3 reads CSALDGRGTGELFF. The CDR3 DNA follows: TGCAGCGCTTTGGACGGCCGGGGGACCGGGGAGCTGTTTTTT.